The clone carrying this T cell receptor (beta chain) was found a few times. Its target is not known. Amplified TCR beta CDR3 regions came from RNA transcripts. A first-round RT-PCR of the TCR CDR3 used the HTBI primer set. One entry per CDR3 protein results from TCRdb running MiXCR on the multiplex PCR reads. This sample has 300,000 to 450,000 distinct CDR3 sequences, with more than 20% found just once. Those patients with uncontrolled infection, other autoimmune disease, pregnancy or lactation were excluded. Clinical symptoms, serum thyroxine and TRAb, thyroid ultrasound and orbital computed tomography were used for the diagnoses. The data were taken from a study of T cells in Graves' hyperthyroidism and ophthalmopathy. General study points: From stable hyperthyroidism, ophthalmopathy was set apart by a 13 V-J model. The model forecast ophthalmopathy, anticipating it by a median approximately 6 months before onset.

V shed 1 base and J shed 1 base, with 14 bases lying between them. CDR3 length equals 16 residues. Germline loops: CDR1 SGHRS, CDR2 YFSETQ. The source is a man aged 50-59 years with Graves' hyperthyroidism. The rearrangement uses TRBV5-1 and TRBJ1-1; the D gene is possibly TRBD1 (5 bases). Specimen: blood. The CDR3 reads CASSLTPIGGNTEAFF. CDR3 DNA sequence: TGCGCCAGCAGCTTGACCCCGATTGGGGGGAACACTGAAGCTTTCTTT.